The rows below give T cell receptor beta chains drawn from one sample of a study of blood T cell repertoires in COVID-19. The repertoire was sequenced with immunoSEQ multiplex PCR; TCRdb's copy has only in-frame clones and lacks some. Of around 230,000 clones in the sample, roughly four fifths were seen once. The specimen was peripheral blood. The receptors here all came from a woman aged 35 to 49 with active or convalescent COVID-19. CDR3s include the opening cysteine and the closing phenylalanine or tryptophan. D genes are given only for firm matches. Size values are once, few and many counts, or a class for expanded clones, and some rows have none.

clone_size d_call j_call v_call cdr3_nt cdr3_aa
NA NA TRBJ1-2 TRBV7-2 TGTGCCAGCAGCTTAGACGGGGGCTACACCTTC CASSLDGGYTF
NA TRBD1 TRBJ2-7 TRBV5-1 TGCGCCAGCAGCTCACCAGACAGGGCGGAGCACGAGCAGTACTTC CASSSPDRAEHEQYF
NA NA TRBJ1-5 TRBV28 TGTGCCAGCAGTTTGGCAGGGCCCCAGCATTTT CASSLAGPQHF
NA TRBD1 TRBJ1-2 TRBV5-6 TGTGCCAGCAGCGGGATCGACAGGGGGCATGGCTACACCTTC CASSGIDRGHGYTF
NA NA TRBJ2-7 TRBV19 TGTGCCAGTAGTAAGGCAGGTTCCTACGAGCAGTACTTC CASSKAGSYEQYF
NA TRBD2 TRBJ2-3 TRBV28 TGTGCCAGCAGTCCCGGGAGGGCCCCAGATACGCAGTATTTT CASSPGRAPDTQYF
NA NA TRBJ2-5 TRBV7-6 TGTGCCAGCAGCCCCCATGGAGGGTCTGGGGAGACCCAGTACTTC CASSPHGGSGETQYF
NA TRBD1 TRBJ2-3 TRBV2 TGTGCCAGCAGTGGGGACAGGGGCACAGATACGCAGTATTTT CASSGDRGTDTQYF
NA NA TRBJ2-3 TRBV11-3 TGTGCCAGCAGCTTTCGGGCCGGGACTCCCCCAATCCCAGATACGCAGTATTTT CASSFRAGTPPIPDTQYF
NA NA TRBJ2-1 TRBV7-2 TGTGCCAGCACTTTGGGCAAAGGCTATGAGCAGTTCTTC CASTLGKGYEQFF
NA NA TRBJ2-5 TRBV7-3 TGTGCCAGCAGCTTAGGGCAGGCGAGCCAAGAGACCCAGTACTTC CASSLGQASQETQYF
once NA TRBJ1-6 TRBV7-6 TGTGCCAGCAGCTTAGGATCGCAGGGCCCCTATAATTCACCCCTCCACTTT CASSLGSQGPYNSPLHF
NA TRBD1 TRBJ2-5 TRBV6-5 TGTGCCAGTCCCGAGGAACAGGGGGCAGTGGAGACCCAGTACTTC CASPEEQGAVETQYF
NA TRBD1 TRBJ1-2 TRBV10-3 TGTGCCATCAGGGGGACAGGGACTAACTATGGCTACACCTTC CAIRGTGTNYGYTF
NA TRBD1 TRBJ1-1 TRBV7-2 TGTGCCAGCAGCCGCGGGACAGTGCGGGGGAACACTGAAGCTTTCTTT CASSRGTVRGNTEAFF
once NA TRBJ1-5 TRBV30 TGTGCCTGGAATGGGGGTCTCGGGGGAGAGCCCCAGCATTTT CAWNGGLGGEPQHF
once NA TRBJ2-7 TRBV19 TGTGCCAGTAGCCAAAGATTTCGGGGGTACGAGCAGTACTTC CASSQRFRGYEQYF
once NA TRBJ2-3 TRBV2 TGTGCCAGCAGAGAGACTAGTCAAGGAACGCAGTATTTT CASRETSQGTQYF
once NA TRBJ2-7 TRBV9 TGTGCCAGCAGCCCCCAGCCGGGAACCTACGAGCAGTACTTC CASSPQPGTYEQYF
NA TRBD1 TRBJ2-7 TRBV5-4 TGTGCCAGCAGCCGTGGACAGGGAGGTATTCTGGGGGAGCAGTACTTC CASSRGQGGILGEQYF
NA NA TRBJ2-3 TRBV11-3 TGTGCCAGCAGCCGAGACAGGTCGACAGATACGCAGTATTTT CASSRDRSTDTQYF
NA NA TRBJ1-1 TRBV7-9 TGTGCCAGCAGCCGGACAGCTACGAACACTGAAGCTTTCTTT CASSRTATNTEAFF
NA TRBD1 TRBJ2-5 TRBV19 TGTGCCAGTAGACCCGGACAGGCCCACCAAGAGACCCAGTACTTC CASRPGQAHQETQYF
NA TRBD1 TRBJ1-1 TRBV10-2 TGCGCCAGCAGTGCCGGGACAGGGTTTTTGGCTTTCTTT CASSAGTGFLAFF
NA TRBD2 TRBJ2-2 TRBV11-2 TGTGCCAGCAGATCCCTAGCGGGGGGGGACACCGGGGAGCTGTTTTTT CASRSLAGGDTGELFF
NA NA TRBJ1-1 TRBV6-9 TGTGCCAGCCACCGGACAGAGAACACTGAAGCTTTCTTT CASHRTENTEAFF
NA NA TRBJ1-1 TRBV29-1 TGCAGCGTTGAAGGCAGGGCGGGAATCTCTGAAGCTTTCTTT CSVEGRAGISEAFF
NA NA TRBJ1-5 TRBV25-1 TGTGCCAGTCCAAGGGAGACCCACCACCAGCCCCAGCATTTT CASPRETHHQPQHF
NA NA TRBJ1-5 TRBV5-1 TGCGCCAGCAGCTTGATTGGGCATCAGCCCCAGCATTTT CASSLIGHQPQHF
NA NA TRBJ2-7 TRBV12-3/TRBV12-4 TGTGCCAGCGGAGGATCGAATTTGGGAGAGCAGTACTTC CASGGSNLGEQYF
NA TRBD1 TRBJ1-3 TRBV19 TGTGCCAGTAGTTTGTCAGGGGGTGGAAACACCATATATTTT CASSLSGGGNTIYF
NA TRBD1 TRBJ2-1 TRBV9 TGTGCCAGCAGCGGGGACCGGGACAGGGAATATAATGAGCAGTTCTTC CASSGDRDREYNEQFF
NA NA TRBJ2-3 TRBV28 TGTGCGGGGCGGCAAGCCTCCACAGATACGCAGTATTTT CAGRQASTDTQYF
once TRBD1 TRBJ1-1 TRBV5-1 TGCGCCAGCAGCTTTGGACAGGGGGCCGCTGAAGCTTTCTTT CASSFGQGAAEAFF
few TRBD1 TRBJ1-2 TRBV7-2 TGTGCCAGCAGCTTAGCGGGACAGGTCCTAGGCTACACCTTC CASSLAGQVLGYTF